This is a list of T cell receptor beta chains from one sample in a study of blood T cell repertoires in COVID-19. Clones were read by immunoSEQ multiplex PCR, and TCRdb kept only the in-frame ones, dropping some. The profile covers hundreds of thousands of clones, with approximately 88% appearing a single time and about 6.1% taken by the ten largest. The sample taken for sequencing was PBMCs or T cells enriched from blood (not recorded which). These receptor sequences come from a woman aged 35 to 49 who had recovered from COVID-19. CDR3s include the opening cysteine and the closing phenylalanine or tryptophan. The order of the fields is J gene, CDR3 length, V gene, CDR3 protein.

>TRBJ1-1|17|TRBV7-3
CASSKIPGQGTNTEAFF
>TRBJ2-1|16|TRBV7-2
CASSSSGGSVYNEQFF
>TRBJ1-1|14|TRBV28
CASSPTQGNTEAFF
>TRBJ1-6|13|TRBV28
CASTSLGNPPLHF
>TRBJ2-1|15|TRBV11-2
CASSSGTSGKYEQFF
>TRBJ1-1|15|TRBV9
CASSPGGRGIGKAFF
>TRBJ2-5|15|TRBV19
CASTADPASQETQYF
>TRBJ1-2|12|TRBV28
CASKEFNYGYTF
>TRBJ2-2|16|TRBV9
CASSVEGGRLTGELFF
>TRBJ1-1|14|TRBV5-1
CASREGQTNTEAFF
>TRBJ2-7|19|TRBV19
CASSSRTSGRSGVPYEQYF
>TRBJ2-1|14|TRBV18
CASSPGGSVSEQFF
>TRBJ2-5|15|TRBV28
CASSSRSSRSGAQYF
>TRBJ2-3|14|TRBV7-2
CASSSTSVADTQYF
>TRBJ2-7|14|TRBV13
CASSEGQGKYEQYF
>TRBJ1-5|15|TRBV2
CASSDRGQSNQPQHF
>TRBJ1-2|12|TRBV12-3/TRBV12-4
CASTQTGNGYTF
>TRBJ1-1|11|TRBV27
CASSVKPGAFF
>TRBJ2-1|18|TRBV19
CASSMNSLGLAAYNEQFF
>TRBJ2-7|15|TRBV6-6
CASSYRGTVTYEQYF
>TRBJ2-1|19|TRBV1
CTSSLGGLAGGPPYNEQFF
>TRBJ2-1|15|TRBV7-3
CASSLFLADNNEQFF
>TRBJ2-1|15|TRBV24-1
CATSGLAVSYNEQFF
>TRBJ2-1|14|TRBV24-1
CATSSAGESNEQFF
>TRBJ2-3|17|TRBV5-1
CASSLEPSQLSTDTQYF
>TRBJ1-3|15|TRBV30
CAFSPDGDSGNTIYF
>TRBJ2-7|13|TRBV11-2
CASSPGTSGEQYF
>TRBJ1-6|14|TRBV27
CASSSQGYNSPLHF
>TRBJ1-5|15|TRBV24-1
CATSDRTGGDQPQHF
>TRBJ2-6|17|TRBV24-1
CATSDSAGESGANVLTF
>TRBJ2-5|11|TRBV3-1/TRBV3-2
CASSQARVQYF
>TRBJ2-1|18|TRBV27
CASSLGAGLAASYNEQFF
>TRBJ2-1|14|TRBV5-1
CASSHSSSYNEQFF
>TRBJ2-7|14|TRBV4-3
CASSQDSGGNEQYF
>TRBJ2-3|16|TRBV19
CASKNHGTGLTDTQYF
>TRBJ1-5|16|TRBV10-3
CAISEGNGQTNQPQHF
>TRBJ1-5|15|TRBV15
CATSPDRGNYQPQHF
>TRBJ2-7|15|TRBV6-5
CASSYPLTGYYEQYF
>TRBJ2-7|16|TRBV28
CASSVTSGRTRYEQYF
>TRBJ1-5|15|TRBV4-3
CASSQDDRVNQPQHF